The 6 T cell receptor beta chains presented below share a single source sample, sequenced in a study of beta chain features in type 1 diabetes (dated by TCRdb to the late 2010s). Libraries were constructed by the immunoSEQ multiplex PCR assay. The High Capacity cDNA Reverse Transcription Kit was used to reverse transcribe all of the isolated RNA, meaning that expressed TCRB transcripts were what got sequenced. The clones in this table, taken by TCRdb from immuneACCESS, are in-frame only. Not every clone is retained; where verified, under half of the shortfall comes from an unresolved V gene, and the cause of the rest is unknown. This sample holds more than 550,000 clones; around 15% were observed only once. The ten largest clones represent 0.035% to 0.04% of the sample. Study-wide findings and limitations: A moderate but significant shortening of TCRB CDR3 length was observed in type 1 diabetes patients in all four CD4+ subsets.

No antigens are known for them. Material: naive CD4+ T cells from blood. Interpreted using the paper, the cell subset or site label stands for: true naive CD4+ T cells. The source is a man aged 18 to 35 with type 1 diabetes.

The rearrangement joins TRBV29-1 to TRBJ1-1; D perhaps matches TRBD1 (5 bases). This CDR3 has 12 residues. Trimming removed 7 bases at V and 4 bases at J, with 13 bases between. Germline values: CDR1 SQVTM, CDR2 ANQGSEA. CDR3 DNA: TGCAGCGGACTAAGGGGTGGCACTGAAGCTTTCTTT. This gives the protein CSGLRGGTEAFF. The full variable domain, completed using reference TRBV29-1 and TRBJ1-1, is SAVISQKPSRDICQRGTSLTIQCQVDSQVTMMFWYRQQPGQSLTLIATANQGSEATYESGFVIDKFPISRPNLTFSTLTVSNMSPEDSSIYLCSGLRGGTEAFFGQGTRLTVV.

This rearrangement joins TRBV5-4 to TRBJ2-7; D is ambiguous. V shed 1 base and J shed 0 bases, with 14 bases lying between them. The CDR3 has 16 residues. Germline V CDR1 and CDR2: SGHNT, YYREEE (reference sequence). CDR3 bases: TGTGCCAGCAGCTTGCGGGCCTCCTCGAGCTCCTACGAGCAGTACTTC. It yields the protein CASSLRASSSSYEQYF.

This clone was recorded a few times. Germline is not matched at one junction end, which may reflect a read error. The chain is built from TRBV6-6 and TRBJ2-1, with TRBD2 identical over 13 bases. The germline gives CDR1 MNHNY, CDR2 SVGAGI (reference sequence). The CDR3 is made up of 15 amino acids. The CDR3 nucleotides read TGTGCCAGCAGTGACTCCTCCGGGACTAGCGGGAAGCAGTTCTTC. Its translation is CASSDSSGTSGKQFF.

This clone was found a few times. V usage is TRBV15 and J usage is TRBJ1-1, with D perhaps TRBD1 (5 bases). CDR3 size: 13 residues. Trimming left V 6 bases short and J 9 bases short, with 17 bases between. CDR1 is LNHNV and CDR2 is YYDKDF in the germline V gene (reference sequence). In DNA form, the CDR3 reads TGTGCCACCAGGGCAAACGGGGGGAGTCAAGCTTTCTTT. It encodes CATRANGGSQAFF. The full variable domain, in which reference TRBV15 and TRBJ1-1 provide the parts outside the CDR3, is DAMVIQNPRYQVTQFGKPVTLSCSQTLNHNVMYWYQQKSSQAPKLLFHYYDKDFNNEADTPDNFQSRRPNTSFCFLDIRSPGLGDTAMYLCATRANGGSQAFFGQGTRLTVV.

This clone came up a few times. The chain is built from TRBV7-3 and TRBJ1-4; TRBD1 is a possible D gene (5 bases). The CDR3 length is 11 residues. From germline, CDR1 is SGHTA and CDR2 FQGTGA. Trimming left V 11 bases short and J 2 bases short, with 6 bases between. The CDR3 DNA reads TGTGCCTCAGGGACTAATGAAAAACTGTTTTTT. This encodes CASGTNEKLFF.

This sequence joins TRBV4-3 and TRBJ2-1; TRBD2 matches at 7 bases. This CDR3 spans 17 amino acids. V lost 3 bases, J lost 1 base, and 9 bases stayed unmatched. Germline assignment: CDR1 LGHNA and CDR2 YSLEER. Here the CDR3 reads CASSHDGRAGSYNEQFF. The CDR3 region has the DNA TGCGCCAGCAGCCATGACGGTCGAGCGGGGTCCTACAATGAGCAGTTCTTC.